The present TCR beta chain was sequenced within a study of cytomegalovirus exposure and HLA in healthy donors. Study-wide results and limits: DRB1 had the most TCR associations and HLA-C the fewest, a later analysis found, with rates varying by HLA locus.

The CDR3 is 16 amino acids. The J segment lost 5 bases and the V segment lost 5 bases, leaving 11 bases of the junction unmatched. Germline CDR1 is MGHRA and CDR2 is YSYEKL. Concerning this clone: Its specificity is not known.

Amplification used 60 Vbeta primers and 13 Jbeta primers. Clones were sequenced by immunoSEQ multiplex PCR, and TCRdb holds only the in-frame ones, with some missing. This sample has about 180,000 clones; 75% to 80% occur once, and the top ten carry approximately 6.3%. J is TRBJ2-5 and V is TRBV4-1; 10 bases align to TRBD1. The TCR comes from a man between 40 and 49 years old in good health and CMV-seropositive. The specimen was PBMCs. The CDR3 region has the DNA TGCGCCAGCAGCACTCGACCGGGACAGGGGTTTGAGACCCAGTACTTC. It specifies CASSTRPGQGFETQYF.